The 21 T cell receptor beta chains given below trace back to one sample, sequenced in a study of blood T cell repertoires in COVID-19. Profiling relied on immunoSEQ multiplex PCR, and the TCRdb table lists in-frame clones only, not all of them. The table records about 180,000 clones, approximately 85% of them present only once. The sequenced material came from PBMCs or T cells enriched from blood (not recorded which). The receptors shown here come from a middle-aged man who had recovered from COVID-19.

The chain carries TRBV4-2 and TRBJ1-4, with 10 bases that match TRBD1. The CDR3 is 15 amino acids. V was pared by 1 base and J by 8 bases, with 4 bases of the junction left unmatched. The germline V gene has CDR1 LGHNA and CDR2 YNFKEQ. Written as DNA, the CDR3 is TGTGCCAGCAGCCAAGGAGGGACAGGGGACGAAAAACTGTTTTTT. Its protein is CASSQGGTGDEKLFF.

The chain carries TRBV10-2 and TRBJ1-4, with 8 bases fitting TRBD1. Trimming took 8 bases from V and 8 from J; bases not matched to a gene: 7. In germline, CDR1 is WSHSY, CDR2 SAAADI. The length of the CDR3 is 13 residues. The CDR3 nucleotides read TGCGCCAGCGGTTCCCGGGACAGGGAAAAACTGTTTTTT. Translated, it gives CASGSRDREKLFF.

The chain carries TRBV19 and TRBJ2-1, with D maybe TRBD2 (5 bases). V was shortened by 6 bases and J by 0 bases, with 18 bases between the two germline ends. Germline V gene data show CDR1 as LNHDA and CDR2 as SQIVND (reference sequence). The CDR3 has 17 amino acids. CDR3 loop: CASRPPAGGPSYNEQFF. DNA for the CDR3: TGTGCCAGTAGGCCCCCGGCTGGCGGGCCCTCCTACAATGAGCAGTTCTTC.

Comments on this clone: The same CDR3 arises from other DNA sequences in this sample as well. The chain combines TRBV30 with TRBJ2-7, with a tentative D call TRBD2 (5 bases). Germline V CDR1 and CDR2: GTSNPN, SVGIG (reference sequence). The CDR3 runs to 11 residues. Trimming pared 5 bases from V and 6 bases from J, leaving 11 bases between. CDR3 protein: CAWSAGGEQYF. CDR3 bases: TGTGCCTGGTCCGCTGGAGGCGAGCAGTACTTC.

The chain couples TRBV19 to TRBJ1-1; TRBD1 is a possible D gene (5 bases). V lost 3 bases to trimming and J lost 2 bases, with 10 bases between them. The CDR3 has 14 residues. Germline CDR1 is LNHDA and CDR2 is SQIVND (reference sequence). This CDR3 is CASSMGPVNTEAFF. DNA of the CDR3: TGTGCCAGTAGTATGGGGCCTGTTAACACTGAAGCTTTCTTT.

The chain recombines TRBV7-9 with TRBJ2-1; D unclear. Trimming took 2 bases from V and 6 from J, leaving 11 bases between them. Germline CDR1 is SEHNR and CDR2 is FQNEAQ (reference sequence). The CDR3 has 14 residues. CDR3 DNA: TGTGCCAGCAGCTTATATACGCGAATCAATGAGCAGTTCTTC. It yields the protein CASSLYTRINEQFF.

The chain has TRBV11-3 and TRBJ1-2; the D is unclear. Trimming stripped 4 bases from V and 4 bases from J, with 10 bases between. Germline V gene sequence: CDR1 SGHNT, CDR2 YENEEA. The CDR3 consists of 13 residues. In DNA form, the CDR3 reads TGTGCCAGCAGCTCGGACGGGATCTATGGCTACACCTTC. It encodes CASSSDGIYGYTF. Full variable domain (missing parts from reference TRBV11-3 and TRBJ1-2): EAGVVQSPRYKIIEKKQPVAFWCNPISGHNTLYWYLQNLGQGPELLIRYENEEAVDDSQLPKDRFSAERLKGVDSTLKIQPAELGDSAVYLCASSSDGIYGYTFGSGTRLTVV.

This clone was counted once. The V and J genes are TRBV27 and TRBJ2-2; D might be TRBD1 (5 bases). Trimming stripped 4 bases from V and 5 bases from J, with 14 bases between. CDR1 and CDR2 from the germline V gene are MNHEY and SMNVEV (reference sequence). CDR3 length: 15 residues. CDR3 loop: CASSSDSRRTGELFF. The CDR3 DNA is TGTGCCAGCAGTTCCGACAGCCGCAGGACCGGGGAGCTGTTTTTT.

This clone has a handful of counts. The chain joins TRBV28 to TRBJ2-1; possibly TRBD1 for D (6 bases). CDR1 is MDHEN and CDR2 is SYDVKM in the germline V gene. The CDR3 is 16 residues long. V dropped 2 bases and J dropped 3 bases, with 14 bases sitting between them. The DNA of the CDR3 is TGTGCCAGCAGTTTAGATCTGACAGGAGGCTACAATGAGCAGTTCTTC. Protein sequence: CASSLDLTGGYNEQFF.

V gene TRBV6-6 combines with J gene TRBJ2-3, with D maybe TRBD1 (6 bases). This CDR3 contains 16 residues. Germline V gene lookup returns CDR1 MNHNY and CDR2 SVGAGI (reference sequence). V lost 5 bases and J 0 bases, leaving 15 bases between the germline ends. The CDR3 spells CASSRLTGPSTDTQYF. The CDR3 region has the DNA TGTGCCAGCAGTCGACTGACAGGTCCTAGCACAGATACGCAGTATTTT.

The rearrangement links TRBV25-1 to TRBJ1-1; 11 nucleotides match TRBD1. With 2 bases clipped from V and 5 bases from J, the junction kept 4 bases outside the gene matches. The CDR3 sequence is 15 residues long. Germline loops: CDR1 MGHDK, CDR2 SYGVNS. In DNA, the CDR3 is TGTGCCAGCAGTGAAGGGACAGGGGGGAAGACTGAAGCTTTCTTT. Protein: CASSEGTGGKTEAFF.

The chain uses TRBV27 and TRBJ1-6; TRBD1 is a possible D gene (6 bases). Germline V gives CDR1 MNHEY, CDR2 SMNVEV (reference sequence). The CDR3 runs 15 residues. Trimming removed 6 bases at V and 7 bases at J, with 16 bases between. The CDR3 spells CASRISQGNNSPLHF. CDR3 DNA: TGTGCCAGCAGGATCTCACAGGGAAACAATTCACCCCTCCACTTT.

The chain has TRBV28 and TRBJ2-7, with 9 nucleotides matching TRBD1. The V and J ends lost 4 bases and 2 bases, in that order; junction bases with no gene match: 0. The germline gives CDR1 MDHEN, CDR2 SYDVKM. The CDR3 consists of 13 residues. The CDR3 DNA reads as TGTGCCAGCAGTTGGGACAGGGCCTACGAGCAGTACTTC. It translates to CASSWDRAYEQYF.

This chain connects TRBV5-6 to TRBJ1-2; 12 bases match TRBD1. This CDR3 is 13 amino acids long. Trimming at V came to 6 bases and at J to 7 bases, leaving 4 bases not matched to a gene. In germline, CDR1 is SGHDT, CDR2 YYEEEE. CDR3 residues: CASTWDRGPGYTF. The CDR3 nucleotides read TGTGCCAGCACCTGGGACAGGGGGCCTGGCTACACCTTC.

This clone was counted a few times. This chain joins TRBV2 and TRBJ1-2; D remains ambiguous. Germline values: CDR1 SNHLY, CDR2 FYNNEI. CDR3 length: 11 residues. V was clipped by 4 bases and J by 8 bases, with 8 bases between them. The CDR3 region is CASSVARGYTF. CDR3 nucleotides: TGTGCCAGCAGTGTAGCCCGGGGCTACACCTTC.

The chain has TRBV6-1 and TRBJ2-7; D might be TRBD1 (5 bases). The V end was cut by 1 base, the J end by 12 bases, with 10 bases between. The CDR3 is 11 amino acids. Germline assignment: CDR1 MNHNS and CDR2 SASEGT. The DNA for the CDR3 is TGTGCCAGCAGTGAAGACCCAGGGCCGTACTTC. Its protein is CASSEDPGPYF.

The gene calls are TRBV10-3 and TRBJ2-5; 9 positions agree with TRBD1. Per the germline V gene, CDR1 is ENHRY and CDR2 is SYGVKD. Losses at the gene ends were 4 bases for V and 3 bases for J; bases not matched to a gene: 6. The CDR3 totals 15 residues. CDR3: CAISVQDRGKETQYF. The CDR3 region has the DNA TGTGCCATCAGTGTTCAGGACAGGGGAAAAGAGACCCAGTACTTC.

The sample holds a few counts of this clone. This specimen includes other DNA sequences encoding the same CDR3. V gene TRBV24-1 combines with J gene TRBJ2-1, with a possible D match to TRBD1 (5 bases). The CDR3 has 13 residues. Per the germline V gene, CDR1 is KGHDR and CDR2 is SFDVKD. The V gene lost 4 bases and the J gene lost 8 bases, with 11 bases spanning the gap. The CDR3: CATSDRARHEQFF. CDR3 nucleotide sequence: TGTGCCACCAGTGACAGGGCTCGCCATGAGCAGTTCTTC.

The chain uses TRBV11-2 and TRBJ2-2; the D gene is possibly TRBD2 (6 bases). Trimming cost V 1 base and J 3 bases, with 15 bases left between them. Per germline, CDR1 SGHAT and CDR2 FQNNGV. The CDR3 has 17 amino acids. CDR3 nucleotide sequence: TGTGCCAGCAGCTTAGGTAGTTGGGAGGCCCACACCGGGGAGCTGTTTTTT. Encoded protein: CASSLGSWEAHTGELFF. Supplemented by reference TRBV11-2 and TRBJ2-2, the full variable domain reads EAGVAQSPRYKIIEKRQSVAFWCNPISGHATLYWYQQILGQGPKLLIQFQNNGVVDDSQLPKDRFSAERLKGVDSTLKIQPAKLEDSAVYLCASSLGSWEAHTGELFFGEGSRLTVL.

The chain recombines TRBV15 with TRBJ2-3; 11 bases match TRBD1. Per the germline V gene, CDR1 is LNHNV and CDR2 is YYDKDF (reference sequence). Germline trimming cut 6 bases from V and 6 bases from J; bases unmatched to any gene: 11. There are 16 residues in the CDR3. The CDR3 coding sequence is TGTGCCACCAGGGAGGGTGGACAGGGGGCGTGGGATACGCAGTATTTT. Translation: CATREGGQGAWDTQYF.

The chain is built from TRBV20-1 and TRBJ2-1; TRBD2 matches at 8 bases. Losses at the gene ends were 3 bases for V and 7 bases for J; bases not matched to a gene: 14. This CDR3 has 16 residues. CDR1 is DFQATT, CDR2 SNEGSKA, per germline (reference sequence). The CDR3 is CSASTSGTRRGNEQFF. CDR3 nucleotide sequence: TGCAGTGCTAGTACCTCTGGGACTAGACGGGGGAATGAGCAGTTCTTC.